Below are 32 T cell receptor beta chains sequenced from a single sample in a study of blood T cell repertoires in COVID-19. The repertoire was sequenced with immunoSEQ multiplex PCR; TCRdb's copy has only in-frame clones and lacks some. In the table there are around 270,000 clones, approximately 90% of which are singletons. The sample consisted of peripheral blood. The receptors originated from a man younger than 40 with acute or convalescent COVID-19.

The chain is built from TRBV10-3 and TRBJ2-1; weak D call: TRBD2 (6 bases). Trimming took off 8 bases at V and 0 bases at J, with 14 bases between the two ends. CDR3 length: 15 amino acids. Germline lookup yields CDR1 ENHRY and CDR2 SYGVKD. As DNA, the CDR3 is TGTGCCATCGGGACTCCTTCGAGCTCCTACAATGAGCAGTTCTTC. Protein product: CAIGTPSSSYNEQFF.

The chain joins TRBV19 to TRBJ1-2; D is unresolved. With 6 bases removed from V and 2 bases from J, the gap between germline ends came to 10 bases. Germline values: CDR1 LNHDA, CDR2 SQIVND (reference sequence). The CDR3 is 13 amino acids. The CDR3 coding sequence is TGTGCCAGTAGAGACACGGGAAACTATGGCTACACCTTC. Residues: CASRDTGNYGYTF.

This chain links TRBV6-2 or TRBV6-3 with TRBJ1-5; D call uncertain. This CDR3 is built from 14 residues. Trimming pared 2 bases from V and 0 bases from J, leaving 5 bases between. Looked up from germline, CDR1 is MNHEY and CDR2 is SVGEGT. CDR3 loop: CASSYLYSNQPQHF. CDR3 DNA: TGTGCCAGCAGTTACCTCTATAGCAATCAGCCCCAGCATTTT.

The chain joins TRBV30 to TRBJ1-2; no clear D gene. CDR3 length equals 13 residues. V dropped 0 bases and J dropped 12 bases, with 17 bases sitting between them. Germline CDR1 and CDR2: GTSNPN and SVGIG (reference sequence). The CDR3 loop is CAWSVGRYFGDTF. The CDR3 DNA reads TGTGCCTGGAGTGTAGGCCGATACTTCGGGGACACCTTC.

V and J are TRBV5-4 and TRBJ1-1; D unclear. The CDR3 runs 11 residues. CDR1 and CDR2 (germline): SGHNT, YYREEE (reference sequence). The V end was cut by 0 bases, the J end by 7 bases, with 4 bases between. The CDR3 nucleotides read TGTGCCAGCAGCTTGGCGGGTGAAGCTTTCTTT. This codes for CASSLAGEAFF.

Here the CDR3 DNA reads TGTGCCAGCAGCTCTGACAGGGTTCATCAGCCCCAGCATTTT. Protein sequence: CASSSDRVHQPQHF. The chain combines TRBV6-5 with TRBJ1-5; 7 bases align to TRBD1. Trimming at V came to 6 bases and at J to 5 bases, leaving 7 bases not matched to a gene. Germline values: CDR1 MNHEY, CDR2 SVGAGI. The CDR3 loop spans 14 amino acids.

The chain is built from TRBV5-1 and TRBJ1-1, with D unresolved. The ends were cut back, 3 bases at V and 5 bases at J, with 17 bases in the middle. The V gene's germline CDR1 is SGHRS and CDR2 YFSETQ. The CDR3 extends over 15 amino acids. The CDR3 reads CASSSALEGYTEAFF. CDR3 nucleotide sequence: TGCGCCAGCAGCTCGGCCTTAGAGGGATATACTGAAGCTTTCTTT.

This rearrangement joins TRBV27 to TRBJ2-2; 10 nucleotides line up with TRBD2. V dropped 5 bases and J dropped 4; count of bases not matched to a gene: 4. The CDR3 contains 15 residues. Germline V gene data show CDR1 as MNHEY and CDR2 as SMNVEV (reference sequence). CDR3 coding DNA: TGTGCCAGCAGTCAGCGGGGGGGCATCACCGGGGAGCTGTTTTTT. As protein: CASSQRGGITGELFF.

J is TRBJ2-5 and V is TRBV7-2; 13 bases are shared with TRBD2. The germline CDR1 and CDR2 sequences are SGHTA and FQGNSA. V shed 3 bases and J 4 bases; nucleotides not matched to a gene: 8. The length of the CDR3 is 17 residues. CDR3 residues: CASSFHSTSGGIETQYF. Written as DNA, the CDR3 is TGTGCCAGCAGCTTCCACTCGACTAGCGGGGGGATAGAGACCCAGTACTTC.

V is TRBV5-1 and J is TRBJ2-3; 16 bases align to TRBD2. CDR1 and CDR2 from the germline V gene are SGHRS and YFSETQ. V lost 4 bases, J lost 8 bases, and 10 bases stayed unmatched. The CDR3 runs to 17 residues. DNA for the CDR3: TGCGCCAGCAGCCTCGGGACTAGCGGGGGGGCCTTGTCTACGCAGTATTTT. Amino acids: CASSLGTSGGALSTQYF. Full variable domain (outside the CDR3, taken from reference TRBV5-1 and TRBJ2-3): KAGVTQTPRYLIKTRGQQVTLSCSPISGHRSVSWYQQTPGQGLQFLFEYFSETQRNKGNFPGRFSGRQFSNSRSEMNVSTLELGDSALYLCASSLGTSGGALSTQYFGPGTRLTVL.

The V gene is TRBV5-4, the J gene TRBJ2-2; 10 bases match TRBD1. The CDR3 contains 16 residues. V dropped 4 bases and J dropped 3; count of bases not matched to a gene: 6. The germline CDR1 and CDR2 sequences are SGHNT and YYREEE (reference sequence). CDR3 DNA: TGTGCCAGCAGCCAGGGACAGGGGAGTTACACCGGGGAGCTGTTTTTT. Encoded protein: CASSQGQGSYTGELFF.

The V call is TRBV7-3, the J call TRBJ2-3, with D hard to call. The V end lost 4 bases, the J end lost 1 base, and 3 bases lay between the germline ends. Germline-derived CDR1 and CDR2 are SGHTA and FQGTGA. The CDR3 totals 12 residues. CDR3 coding DNA: TGTGCCAGCAGCTCGGGCACAGATACGCAGTATTTT. It specifies CASSSGTDTQYF.

Only a few counts were recorded for this clone. This chain joins TRBV10-1 and TRBJ2-1; no firm D call. The CDR3 totals 14 residues. CDR1 WNHNN and CDR2 SYGVQD come from the germline V gene (reference sequence). V was pared by 2 bases and J by 2 bases, with 7 bases between. CDR3 protein: CASSEGSAYNEQFF. CDR3 sequence (DNA): TGCGCCAGCAGTGAGGGCTCAGCCTACAATGAGCAGTTCTTC.

The chain combines TRBV6-1 with TRBJ1-5; 12 nucleotides line up with TRBD1. The CDR3 loop spans 17 amino acids. J lost 2 bases, V lost 4 bases, and 6 bases had no gene match. CDR1 is MNHNS and CDR2 is SASEGT in the germline V gene. The CDR3 coding sequence is TGTGCCAGCAGTGCAGGGACAGGGGGCGCCCGCAATCAGCCCCAGCATTTT. Encoded protein: CASSAGTGGARNQPQHF.

V gene TRBV7-3 combines with J gene TRBJ2-3, with TRBD2 matching over 8 bases. There are 15 residues in the CDR3. V shed 5 bases, J shed 5 bases, and the junction held 9 bases outside the gene matches. Per the germline V gene, CDR1 is SGHTA and CDR2 is FQGTGA. This CDR3 is CASSPWAGGVDTQYF. As DNA, the CDR3 is TGTGCCAGCAGCCCCTGGGCGGGGGGCGTAGATACGCAGTATTTT.

This chain uses TRBV27 with TRBJ1-5; TRBD1 might be the D (6 bases). The CDR3 covers 15 residues. The germline CDR1 and CDR2 sequences are MNHEY and SMNVEV (reference sequence). V gave up 3 bases and J gave up 9 bases, with 18 bases separating them. The CDR3: CASSFEGRGIWPQHF. In DNA, the CDR3 is TGTGCCAGCAGTTTTGAGGGGAGGGGGATCTGGCCCCAGCATTTT.

This clone was counted between two and nine times. This chain joins TRBV10-3 and TRBJ1-1; 10 bases agree with TRBD1. Germline-derived CDR1 and CDR2 are ENHRY and SYGVKD. The CDR3 consists of 17 residues. Trimming took 6 bases from V and 1 from J; bases not matched to a gene: 11. The DNA for the CDR3 is TGTGCCATCAGACGGACAGGGGGAACGTCTGGGAACACTGAAGCTTTCTTT. This encodes CAIRRTGGTSGNTEAFF.

This clone was seen a handful of times. The genes are TRBV7-9 and TRBJ1-2; no definite D call. The V gene lost 2 bases and the J gene lost 0 bases, with 4 bases spanning the gap. CDR1 and CDR2 (germline): SEHNR, FQNEAQ (reference sequence). This CDR3 comprises 13 residues. DNA for the CDR3: TGTGCCAGCAGCTTACCAGCTAACTATGGCTACACCTTC. It codes for CASSLPANYGYTF.

This rearrangement joins TRBV29-1 to TRBJ1-2; TRBD1 is a possible D gene (6 bases). This CDR3 comprises 12 residues. Germline lookup yields CDR1 SQVTM and CDR2 ANQGSEA. V dropped 3 bases and J dropped 5 bases, with 10 bases sitting between them. CDR3 DNA sequence: TGCAGCGTTGACGAGGGGGGGTATGGCTACACCTTC. This translates into CSVDEGGYGYTF.

The J gene is TRBJ1-5, the V gene TRBV14, with D tentatively TRBD1 (5 bases). This CDR3 region has 13 residues. In germline, CDR1 is SGHDN, CDR2 FVKESK. Trimming took off 1 base at V and 7 bases at J, with 8 bases between the two ends. This chain's CDR3 is CASSQGQLQPQHF. The CDR3, as DNA: TGTGCCAGCAGCCAAGGACAGTTACAGCCCCAGCATTTT.

Here the CDR3 reads CASSPRLAATYTGELFF. The CDR3 DNA follows: TGTGCCAGCAGCCCGAGACTAGCGGCTACTTACACCGGGGAGCTGTTTTTT. The genes are TRBV7-9 and TRBJ2-2; 9 nucleotides match TRBD2. This CDR3 region has 17 residues. The germline CDR1 and CDR2 sequences are SEHNR and FQNEAQ (reference sequence). The V segment lost 5 bases and the J segment 3 bases; nucleotides outside the gene matches: 10.

The J gene is TRBJ1-2, the V gene TRBV3-1 (or the pseudogene TRBV3-2); a possible D gene is TRBD1 (5 bases). The ends were cut back, 5 bases at V and 0 bases at J, with 10 bases in the middle. Germline V gene data show CDR1 as LGHDT and CDR2 as YNNKEL (reference sequence). The CDR3 is made up of 14 amino acids. The CDR3 nucleotides read TGTGCCAGCAGCACCCGACAGTCTAACTATGGCTACACCTTC. Its protein product is CASSTRQSNYGYTF.

The chain carries TRBV5-4 and TRBJ2-5, with TRBD2 matching over 10 bases. The V gene's germline CDR1 is SGHNT and CDR2 YYREEE (reference sequence). The CDR3 consists of 15 residues. The V segment lost 4 bases and the J segment 9 bases; nucleotides outside the gene matches: 12. In DNA form, the CDR3 reads TGTGCCAGCAGCGCCGACGGACTCAGCGGGGGGGCCCAGTACTTC. It yields the protein CASSADGLSGGAQYF.

The CDR3 bases are TGCGCCAGCAGCTCGGGACAGGCTATAGATGGCTACACCTTC. It translates to CASSSGQAIDGYTF. The chain uses TRBV5-1 and TRBJ1-2; 8 bases line up with TRBD1. With V trimmed by 3 bases and J by 6 bases, 7 bases remained unmatched. Germline V gene sequence: CDR1 SGHRS, CDR2 YFSETQ. The CDR3 runs to 14 residues.

This chain uses TRBV9 with TRBJ2-2; TRBD2 might be the D (6 bases). Germline V CDR1 and CDR2: SGDLS, YYNGEE. V shed 3 bases and J shed 7 bases, with 10 bases lying between them. The CDR3 totals 13 residues. The CDR3 reads CASSGRGNGELFF. The CDR3 DNA follows: TGTGCCAGCAGCGGGAGGGGTAACGGGGAGCTGTTTTTT.

The gene calls are TRBV9 and TRBJ2-1, with D maybe TRBD1 (6 bases). The germline V gene has CDR1 SGDLS and CDR2 YYNGEE. The CDR3 is made up of 15 amino acids. Trimming took off 3 bases at V and 3 bases at J, with 13 bases between the two ends. The CDR3 spells CASSGEQGHYNEQFF. In DNA form, the CDR3 reads TGTGCCAGCAGCGGCGAACAGGGACACTACAATGAGCAGTTCTTC.

CDR3 region: CASSRQGARDSPLHF. For the CDR3, the DNA is TGTGCCAGCTCTCGACAGGGGGCAAGGGATTCACCCCTCCACTTT. The genes are TRBV6-5 and TRBJ1-6; 10 bases are shared with TRBD1. This CDR3 has 15 amino acids. The V gene end was trimmed by 8 bases and the J gene end by 8 bases; junction bases not matched to a gene: 9. Germline-derived CDR1 and CDR2 are MNHEY and SVGAGI.

This clone was counted once. The chain carries TRBV30 and TRBJ2-5; the match to TRBD1 covers 8 bases. In germline, CDR1 is GTSNPN, CDR2 SVGIG (reference sequence). V lost 3 bases and J lost 5; bases outside the gene matches: 8. The CDR3 loop spans 14 amino acids. The CDR3 reads CAWRRTGFVETQYF. The CDR3 DNA follows: TGTGCCTGGAGGAGGACAGGGTTCGTCGAGACCCAGTACTTC.

This clone was seen more than once but under ten times. The CDR3 region has the DNA TGTGCCAGCAGTTACTCGCGCGGACAGGTCGGTGGCTACACCTTC. Amino acid sequence: CASSYSRGQVGGYTF. The rearrangement joins TRBV6-5 to TRBJ1-2, with 7 bases matching TRBD1. The germline CDR1 and CDR2 sequences are MNHEY and SVGAGI. The length of the CDR3 is 15 residues. Trimming took 0 bases from V and 7 from J; bases not matched to a gene: 8.

The genes are TRBV2 and TRBJ2-1; the match to TRBD2 covers 8 bases. The CDR3 loop spans 14 amino acids. J gave up 0 bases and V 7 bases, and 2 bases lay outside the gene matches. The germline CDR1 and CDR2 sequences are SNHLY and FYNNEI. The CDR3 DNA reads TGTGCCAGCACCGGGACTAGCTCCTACAATGAGCAGTTCTTC. It encodes CASTGTSSYNEQFF.

The V call is TRBV12-3 or TRBV12-4, the J call TRBJ2-1, with D possibly matching TRBD1 (5 bases). This CDR3 has 13 residues. Deletions cut 2 bases from V and 14 bases from J, with 16 bases between. CDR3 bases: TGTGCCAGCAGTTTAAGGTCGCTTCAAGGGGAGTTCTTC. Its protein is CASSLRSLQGEFF.

This chain connects TRBV20-1 to TRBJ1-2; 8 bases map to TRBD1. This CDR3 has 12 amino acids. Germline CDR1 DFQATT, CDR2 SNEGSKA (reference sequence). The V gene end was trimmed by 4 bases and the J gene end by 4 bases; junction bases not matched to a gene: 2. The CDR3 nucleotides are TGCAGTGCTACTGACAGGGGCTATGGCTACACCTTC. It codes for CSATDRGYGYTF.